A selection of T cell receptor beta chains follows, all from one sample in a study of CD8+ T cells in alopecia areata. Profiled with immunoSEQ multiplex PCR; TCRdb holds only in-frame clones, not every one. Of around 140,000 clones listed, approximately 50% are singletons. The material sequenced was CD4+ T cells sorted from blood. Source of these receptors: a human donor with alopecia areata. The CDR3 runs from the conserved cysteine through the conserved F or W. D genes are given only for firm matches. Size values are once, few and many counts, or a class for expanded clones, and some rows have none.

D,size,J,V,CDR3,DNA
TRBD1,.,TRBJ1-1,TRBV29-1,CSGWDRRMNTEAFF,TGCAGCGGATGGGACAGGAGAATGAACACTGAAGCTTTCTTT
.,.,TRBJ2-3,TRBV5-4,CASSRRYNTDTQYF,TGTGCCAGCAGCCGGAGATACAACACAGATACGCAGTATTTT
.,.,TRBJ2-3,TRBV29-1,CSVGRSVVDTQYF,TGCAGCGTTGGTAGGTCTGTGGTAGATACGCAGTATTTT
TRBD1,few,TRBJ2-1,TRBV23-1,CASTNRGERGNEQFF,TGCGCCAGCACGAACAGGGGTGAGAGGGGCAATGAGCAGTTCTTC
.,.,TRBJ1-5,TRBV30,CAWSPSLQVYSNQPQHF,TGTGCCTGGAGCCCATCCTTACAGGTCTATAGCAATCAGCCCCAGCATTTT
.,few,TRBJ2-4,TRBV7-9,CASSSAPGGTNIQYF,TGTGCCAGCAGCTCCGCCCCCGGGGGCACCAACATTCAGTACTTC
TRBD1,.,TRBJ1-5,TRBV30,CAWSSQGGQPQHF,TGTGCCTGGAGTAGCCAGGGGGGTCAGCCCCAGCATTTT
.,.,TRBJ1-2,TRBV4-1,CASSQALIGGSNYGYTF,TGCGCCAGCAGCCAGGCCTTGATTGGGGGTTCGAACTATGGCTACACCTTC
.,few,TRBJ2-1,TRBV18,CASSPRGRNEQFF,TGTGCCAGCTCACCACGGGGGAGGAATGAGCAGTTCTTC
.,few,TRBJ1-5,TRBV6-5,CASSYVDSNQPQHF,TGTGCCAGCAGTTACGTGGACAGCAATCAGCCCCAGCATTTT
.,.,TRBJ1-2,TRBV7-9,CASSSLGAGSGNTF,TGTGCCAGCAGCTCCCTGGGGGCCGGGAGTGGAAACACCTTC
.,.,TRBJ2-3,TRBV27,CASTPAGTDTQYF,TGTGCCAGCACCCCAGCCGGCACAGATACGCAGTATTTT
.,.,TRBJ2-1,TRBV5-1,CASSLDSNEQFF,TGCGCCAGCAGCTTGGATAGCAATGAGCAGTTCTTC
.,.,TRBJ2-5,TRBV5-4,CASSLAAGLETQYF,TGTGCCAGCAGCTTGGCGGCAGGGTTGGAGACCCAGTACTTC
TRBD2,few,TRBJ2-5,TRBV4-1,CASSQDSPSGRETQYF,TGCGCCAGCAGCCAAGATTCCCCTAGCGGGCGGGAGACCCAGTACTTC
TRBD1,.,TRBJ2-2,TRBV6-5,CASSRQGGTGELFF,TGTGCCAGCAGCCGACAGGGGGGTACCGGGGAGCTGTTTTTT
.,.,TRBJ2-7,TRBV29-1,CSVADGTYEQYF,TGCAGCGTTGCGGACGGAACCTACGAGCAGTACTTC
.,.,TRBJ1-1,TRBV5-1,CASSLEPANTEAFF,TGCGCCAGCAGCTTGGAGCCAGCGAACACTGAAGCTTTCTTT
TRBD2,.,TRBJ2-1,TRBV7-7,CASSLSLTQEGGRSRGEQFF,TGTGCTAGCAGCTTATCACTTACTCAGGAGGGCGGGAGATCTAGGGGTGAGCAGTTCTTC
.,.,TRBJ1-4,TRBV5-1,CASSRDGEKLFF,TGCGCCAGCAGCCGCGACGGAGAAAAACTGTTTTTT
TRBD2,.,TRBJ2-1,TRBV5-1,CASSFASGRFYNEQFF,TGCGCCAGCAGCTTCGCTAGCGGGAGATTCTACAATGAGCAGTTCTTC
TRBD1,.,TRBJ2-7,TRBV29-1,CSVARDRLYEQYF,TGCAGCGTTGCTCGGGACAGGCTCTACGAGCAGTACTTC
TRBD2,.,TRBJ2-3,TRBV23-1,CASQPLAGVTDTQYF,TGCGCCAGCCAACCACTAGCGGGAGTAACAGATACGCAGTATTTT
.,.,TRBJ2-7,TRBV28,CASRTNKDIFYEQYF,TGTGCCAGCAGAACCAATAAGGACATCTTCTACGAGCAGTACTTC
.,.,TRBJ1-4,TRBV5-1,CASSRKAGAATNEKLFF,TGCGCCAGCAGCCGCAAGGCAGGGGCTGCAACTAATGAAAAACTGTTTTTT
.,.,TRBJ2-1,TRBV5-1,CASSPGDAHNEQFF,TGCGCCAGCAGCCCCGGGGACGCGCACAATGAGCAGTTCTTC
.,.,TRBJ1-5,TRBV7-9,CASSFSGAKPQHF,TGTGCCAGCAGCTTCTCAGGTGCGAAGCCCCAGCATTTT
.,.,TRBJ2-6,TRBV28,CASSLWGPAGANVLTF,TGTGCCAGCAGTTTGTGGGGACCCGCTGGGGCCAACGTCCTGACTTTC
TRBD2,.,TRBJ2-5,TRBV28,CASSFGLAGAGAQYF,TGTGCCAGCAGTTTCGGGCTAGCGGGAGCAGGGGCCCAGTACTTC
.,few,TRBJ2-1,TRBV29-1,CSVGQYNEQFF,TGCAGCGTAGGACAGTACAATGAGCAGTTCTTC
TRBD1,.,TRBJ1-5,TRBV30,CAWRVQGAVSNQPQHF,TGTGCCTGGAGAGTACAGGGGGCCGTGAGCAATCAGCCCCAGCATTTT
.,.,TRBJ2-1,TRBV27,CASSPRPIRVSYNEQFF,TGTGCCAGCAGTCCACGACCAATTAGAGTTTCCTACAATGAGCAGTTCTTC
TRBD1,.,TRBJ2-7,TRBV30,CAWSPGTGVYEQYF,TGTGCCTGGAGTCCCGGGACAGGAGTTTACGAGCAGTACTTC
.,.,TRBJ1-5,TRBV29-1,CSVRDGDQPQHF,TGCAGCGTCAGGGACGGAGATCAGCCCCAGCATTTT
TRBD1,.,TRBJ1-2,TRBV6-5,CASGDRMTLGYTF,TGTGCCAGCGGGGACAGGATGACCCTGGGCTACACCTTC
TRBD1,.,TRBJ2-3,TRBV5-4,CASSLQGSTDTQYF,TGTGCCAGCAGCTTACAGGGGAGCACAGATACGCAGTATTTT
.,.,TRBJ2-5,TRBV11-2,CASTPSVGTQYF,TGTGCCAGCACCCCATCCGTCGGGACCCAGTACTTC
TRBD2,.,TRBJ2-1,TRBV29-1,CSADPGLATNEQFF,TGCAGCGCGGACCCGGGACTAGCGACCAATGAGCAGTTCTTC
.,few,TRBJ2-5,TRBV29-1,CSAPQGMQTQYF,TGCAGCGCCCCCCAGGGCATGCAGACCCAGTACTTC
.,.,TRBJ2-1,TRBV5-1,CASSLEGRTQFF,TGCGCCAGCAGCTTGGAGGGGCGCACGCAGTTCTTC
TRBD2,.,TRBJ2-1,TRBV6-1,CASSVGSGSFDEQFF,TGTGCCAGCAGTGTGGGTAGCGGGAGTTTCGATGAGCAGTTCTTC
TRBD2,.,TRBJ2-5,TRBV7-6,CASSAGLAGPGETQYF,TGTGCCAGCAGCGCTGGACTAGCGGGACCGGGGGAGACCCAGTACTTC
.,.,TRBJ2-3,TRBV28,CASNPARLTDTQYF,TGTGCCAGCAACCCCGCTAGGTTGACAGATACGCAGTATTTT
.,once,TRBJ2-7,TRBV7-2,CASTSGWEQYF,TGTGCCAGCACCTCAGGTTGGGAGCAGTACTTC
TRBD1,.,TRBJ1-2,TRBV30,CAWSATGTVNPYGYTF,TGTGCCTGGAGTGCTACCGGGACAGTGAATCCTTATGGCTACACCTTC
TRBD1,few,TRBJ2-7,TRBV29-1,CSVLDRYYEQYF,TGCAGCGTTTTGGACAGGTACTACGAGCAGTACTTC
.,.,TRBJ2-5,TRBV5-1,CASSFPGMETQYF,TGCGCCAGCAGCTTTCCTGGAATGGAGACCCAGTACTTC
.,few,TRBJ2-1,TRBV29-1,CSVERGLYNEQFF,TGCAGCGTTGAGAGGGGTTTATACAATGAGCAGTTCTTC
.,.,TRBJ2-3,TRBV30,CAWRVGARDTQYF,TGTGCCTGGAGAGTGGGGGCGCGAGATACGCAGTATTTT
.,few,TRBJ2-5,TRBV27,CASSRQRTVQETQYF,TGTGCCAGCAGTCGCCAGCGGACAGTTCAAGAGACCCAGTACTTC
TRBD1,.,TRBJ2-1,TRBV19,CASSTTGQYNEQFF,TGTGCCAGTAGCACAACGGGACAGTACAATGAGCAGTTCTTC
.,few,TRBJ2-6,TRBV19,CASSIYSGANVLTF,TGTGCCAGTAGTATATACTCTGGGGCCAACGTCCTGACTTTC